This entry lists 14 T cell receptor beta chains sequenced from one sample in a study of T cells in Graves' hyperthyroidism and ophthalmopathy. Template material for amplifying TCR beta CDR3 regions consisted of RNA transcripts. In the first-round RT-PCR of the TCR CDR3, the HTBI primer set was used. MiXCR, applied by TCRdb to the multiplex PCR reads, yields one record per CDR3 protein. The data contain hundreds of thousands of distinct CDR3 sequences, about 13% of them seen just once; the ten biggest clones take up 9.2%. Input material: blood. The receptors originated from a woman younger than 35 with Graves' hyperthyroidism.

As for this clonotype: Germline and junction disagree at one end, which may indicate a read error. The chain joins TRBV7-8 to TRBJ2-1, with TRBD2 identical over 12 bases. The tail of the sequence fits TRBJ2-7 better, so the J call may be wrong. Germline values: CDR1 SGHVS, CDR2 FQNEAQ. The CDR3 sequence is 15 residues long. Written as DNA, the CDR3 is TGTGCCAGCAGCCTAGCGGGAGGGCCGTACAATGAGCAGTACTTC. This codes for CASSLAGGPYNEQYF.

The chain employs TRBV6-1 and TRBJ2-2; TRBD2 aligns across 7 bases. V gave up 2 bases and J gave up 4 bases; unmatched junction bases: 4. Germline CDR1 MNHNS, CDR2 SASEGT. This CDR3 contains 15 residues. The CDR3 loop reads CASSEWGRGTGELFF. DNA of the CDR3: TGTGCCAGCAGTGAATGGGGGAGGGGCACCGGGGAGCTGTTTTTT.

This clonotype came up many times. This chain connects TRBV18 to TRBJ1-5; D may be TRBD1 (6 bases). V was trimmed by 4 bases and J by 0 bases, leaving 7 bases between them. The CDR3 has 14 residues. Germline V gene lookup returns CDR1 KGHSH and CDR2 LQKENI. CDR3 coding DNA: TGTGCCAGCTCACTGGACAGTAGCAATCAGCCCCAGCATTTT. It yields the protein CASSLDSSNQPQHF.

Concerning this clonotype itself: An end of the junction does not agree with germline; a read error may underlie this. The chain is built from TRBV7-2 and TRBJ2-2, with TRBD2 matching over 13 bases. The CDR3 is made up of 20 amino acids. Germline values: CDR1 SGHTA, CDR2 FQGNSA. The CDR3 is CASSFHGLLAGGYGTGELLF. The CDR3 region has the DNA TGTGCCAGCAGCTTTCACGGTTTACTAGCGGGGGGGTACGGCACCGGGGAGCTGCTTTTT. The whole variable domain, filled in from reference TRBV7-2 and TRBJ2-2, reads GAGVSQSPSNKVTEKGKDVELRCDPISGHTALYWYRQSLGQGLEFLIYFQGNSAPDKSGLPSDRFSAERTGGSVSTLTIQRTQQEDSAVYLCASSFHGLLAGGYGTGELLFGEGSRLTVL.

This clonotype was counted at least ten times. CDR3 residues: CALQGGANVLTF. The CDR3 DNA follows: TGTGCCTTACAGGGTGGGGCCAACGTCCTGACTTTC. This chain links TRBV30 with TRBJ2-6, with a weak D call TRBD1 (6 bases). Trimming removed 7 bases at V and 3 bases at J, with 7 bases between. CDR1 is GTSNPN and CDR2 is SVGIG in the germline V gene (reference sequence). The CDR3 spans 12 residues.

This clonotype was recorded at least ten times. The chain has TRBV12-3 or TRBV12-4 and TRBJ2-7; D gene uncertain. There are 15 residues in the CDR3. Trimming pared 0 bases from V and 7 bases from J, leaving 16 bases between. CDR3 sequence (DNA): TGTGCCAGCAGTTTAGCGGCAACCCCCATCGGGGAGCAGTACTTC. The encoded protein is CASSLAATPIGEQYF.

This clonotype was found many times. The chain has TRBV20-1 and TRBJ2-7; perhaps TRBD1 as D (6 bases). Germline V gene sequence: CDR1 DFQATT, CDR2 SNEGSKA (reference sequence). The CDR3 loop spans 13 amino acids. Trimming stripped 1 base from V and 3 bases from J, with 10 bases between. CDR3 nucleotide sequence: TGCAGTGCTAGAGGGGGGCCAGACTACGAGCAGTACTTC. Protein sequence: CSARGGPDYEQYF.

This clonotype was picked up a small number of times. V and J are TRBV5-1 and TRBJ1-4, with 7 bases that match TRBD1. The germline gives CDR1 SGHRS, CDR2 YFSETQ. The CDR3 is 14 amino acids. Trimming removed 7 bases from V and 7 bases from J; junction bases left unmatched: 10. The CDR3: CASALGGGREKLFF. CDR3 nucleotides: TGCGCCAGCGCGTTAGGGGGCGGACGTGAAAAACTGTTTTTT.

This clonotype was counted only a few times. The chain uses TRBV9 and TRBJ2-1, with TRBD2 matching 9 bases. In germline, CDR1 is SGDLS, CDR2 YYNGEE. Unmatched junction bases numbered 4, after V lost 0 bases and J lost 6 bases. The CDR3 is 15 residues long. The CDR3 is CASSVGGGRGNEQFF. The CDR3 DNA is TGTGCCAGCAGCGTAGGGGGCGGGAGGGGCAATGAGCAGTTCTTC. The whole variable domain, remainder taken from reference TRBV9 and TRBJ2-1, is DSGVTQTPKHLITATGQRVTLRCSPRSGDLSVYWYQQSLDQGLQFLIQYYNGEERAKGNILERFSAQQFPDLHSELNLSSLELGDSALYFCASSVGGGRGNEQFFGPGTRLTVL.

Details on this clonotype: An end of the junction differs from the germline gene, which may be a read error. The rearrangement uses TRBV24-1 and TRBJ2-6, with a possible D match to TRBD1 (5 bases). The germline CDR1 and CDR2 sequences are KGHDR and SFDVKD. The CDR3 length is 15 residues. The CDR3 DNA reads TGTGCCACCAGTGATTTGGGGGCTGGGGCCGACGTCCTGACTTTC. This encodes CATSDLGAGADVLTF.

The CDR3 loop is CASSPPGTGDTEAFF. As DNA, the CDR3 is TGTGCCAGCTCACCACCCGGGACAGGGGACACTGAAGCTTTCTTT. The J gene is TRBJ1-1, the V gene TRBV18, with 10 bases matching TRBD1. Germline V gives CDR1 KGHSH, CDR2 LQKENI. Trimming at V came to 0 bases and at J to 3 bases, leaving 1 base not matched to a gene. This CDR3 region has 15 residues.

This clonotype has a handful of counts. The chain recombines TRBV4-1 with TRBJ2-7, with D perhaps being TRBD1 or TRBD2 (5 bases each). The CDR3 runs to 14 residues. With 3 bases removed from V and 2 bases from J, the gap between germline ends came to 11 bases. The germline gives CDR1 MGHRA, CDR2 YSYEKL. CDR3 sequence (DNA): TGCGCCAGCAGCCAGGGGGATCCCCCCTACGAGCAGTACTTC. Residues: CASSQGDPPYEQYF.

This clonotype was found a few times. This chain uses TRBV19 with TRBJ2-7, with unresolved D. V was shortened by 4 bases and J by 0 bases, with 7 bases between the two germline ends. The CDR3 is 13 residues long. Germline CDR1 is LNHDA and CDR2 is SQIVND (reference sequence). The DNA for the CDR3 is TGTGCCAGTAGTAGCAGGAACTCCTACGAGCAGTACTTC. Translated: CASSSRNSYEQYF.

This clonotype was observed at least ten times. The chain employs TRBV7-8 and TRBJ1-5; D ambiguous. Trimming shortened V by 1 base and J by 3 bases, and 10 bases separated the two germline ends. This CDR3 is 15 amino acids long. Germline assignment: CDR1 SGHVS and CDR2 FQNEAQ. In DNA form, the CDR3 reads TGTGCCAGCAGCTTAGTGGGGTGGGACAATCAGCCCCAGCATTTT. It is translated as CASSLVGWDNQPQHF.